The entry below describes one TCR beta chain. Its antigen is undetermined. Run at survey level, the immunoSEQ assay was version v3.0. Only in-frame clones appear in the TCRdb table, and some are missing; sequencing was by immunoSEQ multiplex PCR. The sample lists about 20,000 clones; 80% to 85% were seen once. The data originate from a study of long-term antiretroviral therapy in people with HIV. Whole-study findings and limits: Increased diversity was seen after ART, yet it remained lower than in transplant donor controls.

Sequences were derived from unsorted PBMCs, sampled 1.2 years after starting antiretroviral therapy. The source of this sequence is a woman between 35 and 50 years old with HIV.

As DNA, the CDR3 is TGTGCCAGCAGCTTAGTAACCCCCACAGATACGCAGTATTTT. This codes for CASSLVTPTDTQYF. This sequence joins TRBV11-2 and TRBJ2-3; D is uncertain. CDR1 and CDR2 (germline): SGHAT, FQNNGV. This CDR3 has 14 residues. V was pared by 1 base and J by 2 bases, with 7 bases between. Complete variable domain (other parts from reference TRBV11-2 and TRBJ2-3): EAGVAQSPRYKIIEKRQSVAFWCNPISGHATLYWYQQILGQGPKLLIQFQNNGVVDDSQLPKDRFSAERLKGVDSTLKIQPAKLEDSAVYLCASSLVTPTDTQYFGPGTRLTVL.